A single sample is the source of the 3 T cell receptor beta chains below, sequenced in a study of blood T cell repertoires in COVID-19. The protocol was immunoSEQ multiplex PCR, while the TCRdb copy is restricted to in-frame clones and leaves out a portion. The sample includes 65,000 to 80,000 clones, roughly 88% seen only once; the top ten take roughly 2.5%. The source material was peripheral blood. These receptors came from an older man with active or convalescent COVID-19.

The chain is built from TRBV21-1 and TRBJ2-6; the table's D gene call, TRBD2, was not cross checked with the DNA. TRBV21-1 is reported as a pseudogene. This CDR3 contains 17 residues. In DNA form, the CDR3 reads TGTGCCAGCATCCAAAGGCCGGGAGGGACTGGGGCCAACGTCCTGACTTTC. This encodes CASIQRPGGTGANVLTF.

The V call is TRBV9, the J call TRBJ2-3; 9 bases are shared with TRBD2. V gave up 0 bases and J gave up 4 bases; unmatched junction bases: 6. Per germline, CDR1 SGDLS and CDR2 YYNGEE. The CDR3 spans 16 residues. CDR3 sequence: CASSVAGGGAADTQYF. CDR3 coding DNA: TGTGCCAGCAGCGTAGCAGGCGGGGGGGCGGCAGATACGCAGTATTTT.

This chain's CDR3 is CASSEVPWNTEAFF. CDR3 nucleotides: TGTGCCAGCAGTGAAGTTCCCTGGAACACTGAAGCTTTCTTT. The chain is built from TRBV2 and TRBJ1-1; no clear D gene. CDR3 length: 14 residues. Germline CDR1 and CDR2: SNHLY and FYNNEI. Between the trimmed V and J ends, which lost 1 base and 1 base, there was a span of 7 bases.